The 18 T cell receptor beta chains below all came from one sample that was sequenced in a study of T cells in Graves' hyperthyroidism and ophthalmopathy. The source material, RNA transcripts, was used to amplify TCR beta CDR3 regions. TCR CDR3 regions were first amplified by RT-PCR with HTBI primers. TCRdb independently ran MiXCR on the multiplex PCR reads; one entry per CDR3 protein. In the table there are some 490,000 distinct CDR3 sequences, approximately 23% of which are singletons. Sequencing was performed on blood. The receptors come from a woman between 65 and 79 years old with Graves' ophthalmopathy.

This clonotype was seen repeatedly, ten times or more. V gene TRBV20-1 combines with J gene TRBJ2-5; no reliable D call. The CDR3 extends over 14 amino acids. Germline CDR1 and CDR2: DFQATT and SNEGSKA (reference sequence). Between the trimmed V and J ends, which lost 4 bases and 1 base, there was a span of 13 bases. Here the CDR3 reads CSATPPLPQETQYF. The CDR3 DNA sequence: TGCAGTGCTACCCCTCCGTTGCCCCAAGAGACCCAGTACTTC.

This clonotype was seen repeatedly, ten times or more. The chain joins TRBV27 to TRBJ1-2; TRBD1 might be the D (6 bases). CDR1 is MNHEY and CDR2 is SMNVEV in the germline V gene (reference sequence). The CDR3 is made up of 16 amino acids. V was shortened by 3 bases and J by 7 bases, with 21 bases between the two germline ends. The DNA of the CDR3 is TGTGCCAGCAGTTTGGACGTGCGGAGAGGGGGTGTTGGCTACACCTTC. It encodes CASSLDVRRGGVGYTF.

Many counts were recorded for this clonotype. The chain carries TRBV27 and TRBJ1-5; 10 bases fit TRBD1. Per the germline V gene, CDR1 is MNHEY and CDR2 is SMNVEV (reference sequence). J lost 2 bases, V lost 3 bases, and 1 base had no gene match. The CDR3 covers 15 residues. The DNA of the CDR3 is TGTGCCAGCAGTTTCGGGACAGGGGGCAATCAGCCCCAGCATTTT. Protein product: CASSFGTGGNQPQHF.

This sequence joins TRBV20-1 and TRBJ1-2; 8 positions agree with TRBD1. The germline CDR1 and CDR2 sequences are DFQATT and SNEGSKA (reference sequence). The J segment lost 4 bases and the V segment lost 4 bases, leaving 8 bases of the junction unmatched. The CDR3 has 14 amino acids. CDR3: CSATDGQGAYGYTF. The CDR3 DNA reads as TGCAGTGCTACAGACGGACAGGGAGCCTATGGCTACACCTTC.

This clonotype was seen at least ten times. V is TRBV6-1 and J is TRBJ1-5; 7 bases align to TRBD1. The trim removed 6 bases at V and 2 bases at J, leaving 7 bases unmatched. This CDR3 has 15 residues. Germline-derived CDR1 and CDR2 are MNHNS and SASEGT. Here the CDR3 DNA reads TGTGCCAGCAGCCCTGACAGGGTTGGCAATCAGCCCCAGCATTTT. Protein product: CASSPDRVGNQPQHF.

This clonotype was seen a handful of times. The rearrangement uses TRBV7-2 and TRBJ2-1; 9 bases match TRBD2. The CDR3 totals 13 residues. V lost 5 bases and J lost 10; bases outside the gene matches: 6. Germline values: CDR1 SGHTA, CDR2 FQGNSA. The CDR3 region is CASSVGLASEQFF. The CDR3 DNA follows: TGTGCCAGCAGCGTGGGACTAGCATCCGAGCAGTTCTTC.

This clonotype was picked up many times. This chain connects TRBV28 to TRBJ1-4; D not resolved. Germline V gene data show CDR1 as MDHEN and CDR2 as SYDVKM. CDR3 length: 15 amino acids. V was trimmed by 1 base and J by 8 bases, leaving 14 bases between them. Here the CDR3 reads CASSLSGLQREKLFF. The CDR3 DNA reads TGTGCCAGCAGTTTATCAGGTCTCCAAAGGGAAAAACTGTTTTTT.

This clonotype has a count of ten or more. This rearrangement joins TRBV27 to TRBJ2-7; 10 bases line up with TRBD2. Per the germline V gene, CDR1 is MNHEY and CDR2 is SMNVEV (reference sequence). This CDR3 has 13 amino acids. V was clipped by 6 bases and J by 6 bases; unmatched bases: 5. The CDR3 DNA sequence: TGTGCCAGCAGGGCTAGCGGGAGTCGCGAGCAGTACTTC. This translates into CASRASGSREQYF.

This clonotype was counted many times. In DNA, the CDR3 is TGCAGCGTTAGGACTAGCGGGAGAGAGACCCAGTACTTC. It yields the protein CSVRTSGRETQYF. The V call is TRBV29-1, the J call TRBJ2-5; 13 positions match TRBD2. Unmatched junction bases numbered 1, after V lost 5 bases and J lost 4 bases. This CDR3 has 13 amino acids. Germline V gene sequence: CDR1 SQVTM, CDR2 ANQGSEA.

The chain carries TRBV7-9 and TRBJ2-3; D might be TRBD2 (5 bases). The germline gives CDR1 SEHNR, CDR2 FQNEAQ (reference sequence). The CDR3 has 17 amino acids. V lost 5 bases, J lost 1 base, and 19 bases lay in between. The CDR3 DNA sequence: TGTGCCAGCAGCCAGACCAATATCGGGATGGGCACAGATACGCAGTATTTT. It codes for CASSQTNIGMGTDTQYF.

This clonotype was observed a handful of times. V usage is TRBV20-1 and J usage is TRBJ2-5; 8 positions agree with TRBD2. Per the germline V gene, CDR1 is DFQATT and CDR2 is SNEGSKA (reference sequence). This CDR3 comprises 13 residues. Trimming took 4 bases from V and 4 from J; bases not matched to a gene: 5. DNA of the CDR3: TGCAGTGCTAATTTAGCGGGACCAGAGACCCAGTACTTC. It specifies CSANLAGPETQYF.

The chain combines TRBV4-1 with TRBJ1-2; TRBD1 might be the D (6 bases). The V gene lost 4 bases and the J gene lost 2 bases, with 11 bases spanning the gap. The CDR3 runs 14 residues. CDR1 and CDR2 from the germline V gene are MGHRA and YSYEKL. The DNA of the CDR3 is TGCGCCAGCAGCCCGGGACAACAGAACTATGGCTACACCTTC. Translated: CASSPGQQNYGYTF.

Many counts were recorded for this clonotype. The chain uses TRBV7-2 and TRBJ1-2, with 11 bases that match TRBD1. Germline trimming cut 5 bases from V and 8 bases from J; bases unmatched to any gene: 10. Germline CDR1 is SGHTA and CDR2 is FQGNSA. CDR3 length: 15 amino acids. CDR3 nucleotide sequence: TGTGCCAGCAGCATCGGACAGGGGGCACGAGGAGGCTACACCTTC. Translated: CASSIGQGARGGYTF. The whole variable domain, filled in from reference TRBV7-2 and TRBJ1-2, reads GAGVSQSPSNKVTEKGKDVELRCDPISGHTALYWYRQSLGQGLEFLIYFQGNSAPDKSGLPSDRFSAERTGGSVSTLTIQRTQQEDSAVYLCASSIGQGARGGYTFGSGTRLTVV.

V usage is TRBV11-2 and J usage is TRBJ2-4, with D perhaps TRBD1 (5 bases). Germline lookup yields CDR1 SGHAT and CDR2 FQNNGV. V was pared by 1 base and J by 6 bases, with 19 bases between. This CDR3 is 17 amino acids long. CDR3 region: CASSLGPWGERVNIQYF. CDR3 bases: TGTGCCAGCAGCTTAGGGCCCTGGGGCGAGCGAGTAAACATTCAGTACTTC.

This clonotype was observed a handful of times. The CDR3 DNA is TGTGCCAGCAGCCACCTTAGCGGGAGGCGCGGAAATGAGCAGTTCTTC. Protein: CASSHLSGRRGNEQFF. The chain carries TRBV3-1 and TRBJ2-1, with 10 nucleotides matching TRBD2. The V and J ends lost 3 bases and 7 bases, in that order; junction bases with no gene match: 9. The germline gives CDR1 LGHDT, CDR2 YNNKEL (reference sequence). The CDR3 contains 16 residues.

The chain employs TRBV6-2 or TRBV6-3 and TRBJ2-2, with D uncertain. Trimming took off 2 bases at V and 5 bases at J, with 15 bases between the two ends. This CDR3 region has 16 residues. Germline V lookup: CDR1 MNHEY, CDR2 SVGEGT. CDR3 loop: CASSYQVLGITGELFF. Written as DNA, the CDR3 is TGTGCCAGCAGTTACCAAGTCCTAGGGATTACCGGGGAGCTGTTTTTT.

The chain recombines TRBV19 with TRBJ1-3; TRBD1 is a possible D gene (6 bases). Deletions cut 5 bases from V and 0 bases from J, with 17 bases between. The CDR3 runs to 17 residues. Germline lookup yields CDR1 LNHDA and CDR2 SQIVND (reference sequence). The CDR3 nucleotides read TGTGCCAGTAGTGAAACCGGGACATTCCGCTCTGGAAACACCATATATTTT. Translated: CASSETGTFRSGNTIYF.

A few counts support this clonotype. This sequence joins TRBV7-9 and TRBJ2-1; TRBD2 agrees at 14 bases. From germline, CDR1 is SEHNR and CDR2 FQNEAQ (reference sequence). V lost 1 base, J lost 7 bases, and 3 bases stayed unmatched. This CDR3 is built from 16 residues. The DNA for the CDR3 is TGTGCCAGCAGCTTAGGAGGGACTAGCGGGAGAAATGAGCAGTTCTTC. Encoded protein: CASSLGGTSGRNEQFF.